This TCR beta chain comes out of a study of identical twins. General study points: Zero-insertion analyses were open to partial confounding by invariant MAIT and iNKT cells. Those out-of-frame alpha sequences shared by twins showed an excess of low generation probability.

This clonotype was seen a handful of times. Its antigen is as yet unknown. The germline gives CDR1 DFQATT, CDR2 SNEGSKA (reference sequence). Trimming left V 0 bases short and J 3 bases short, with 12 bases between. The CDR3 is 14 residues long. Unique molecular identifiers were present on the cDNA, and a universal primer site came from template switching. MiXCR, run by TCRdb on the 5' RACE reads, gives a single entry per CDR3 protein. The sample has around 490,000 distinct CDR3 sequences; around an eighth are singletons. The data were also submitted as part of a second study, on yellow fever vaccine responses in identical twins. That source adds: It has been reported that, in twins, the vaccine T cell response seemed partly convergent and partly personalized.

The sequence derives from a woman aged 18-29 years in good health. V is TRBV20-1 and J is TRBJ2-7; tentative D call: TRBD1 (7 bases). Sequencing was carried out using CD4+ T cells sorted from blood. CDR3 sequence: CSARDPGGIYEQYF. In nucleotides, the CDR3 is TGCAGTGCTAGAGATCCAGGGGGGATCTACGAGCAGTACTTC.